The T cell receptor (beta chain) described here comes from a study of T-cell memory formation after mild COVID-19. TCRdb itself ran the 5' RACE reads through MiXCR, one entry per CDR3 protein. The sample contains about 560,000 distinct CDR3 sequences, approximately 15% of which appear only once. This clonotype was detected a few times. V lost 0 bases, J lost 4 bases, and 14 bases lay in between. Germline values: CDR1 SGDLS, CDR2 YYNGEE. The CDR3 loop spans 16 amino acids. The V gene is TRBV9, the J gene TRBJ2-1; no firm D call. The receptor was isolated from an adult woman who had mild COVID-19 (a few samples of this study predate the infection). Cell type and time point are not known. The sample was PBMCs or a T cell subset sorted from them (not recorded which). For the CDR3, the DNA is TGTGCCAGCAGCGTAGAATCATTGATCGTATACAATGAGCAGTTCTTC. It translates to CASSVESLIVYNEQFF.